Listed below are T cell receptor beta chains from one sample, sequenced in a study of PD-1 blockade in mismatch repair-deficient tumors. TCRdb keeps only in-frame clones here, not all; method: immunoSEQ multiplex PCR. The table has some 110,000 clones, about 83% seen once; the top ten hold about 4.5%. The material was peripheral blood, obtained 60 weeks after starting pembrolizumab. Source of these receptors: an adult with mismatch repair-deficient cancer. CDR3s include the opening cysteine and the closing phenylalanine or tryptophan. Each record gives: J gene, D gene, V gene, CDR3 protein, CDR3 DNA. A D gene is named only where the DNA matches it firmly.

j_gene: TRBJ2-7; d_gene: -; v_gene: TRBV4-2; CDR3aa: CASSQESVDEQYF; CDR3nt: TGTGCCAGCAGCCAAGAGTCGGTGGACGAGCAGTACTTC
j_gene: TRBJ2-3; d_gene: -; v_gene: TRBV7-6; CDR3aa: CASSLFSVGTTDTQYF; CDR3nt: TGTGCCAGCAGCTTATTCTCTGTCGGGACCACAGATACGCAGTATTTT
j_gene: TRBJ1-3; d_gene: TRBD1; v_gene: TRBV19; CDR3aa: CASRTGQATLGNTIYF; CDR3nt: TGTGCCAGTAGGACCGGACAGGCAACTCTGGGAAACACCATATATTTT
j_gene: TRBJ2-5; d_gene: -; v_gene: TRBV9; CDR3aa: CASSVDSGVTQYF; CDR3nt: TGTGCCAGCAGCGTAGATTCCGGAGTAACCCAGTACTTC
j_gene: TRBJ1-2; d_gene: TRBD1; v_gene: TRBV5-8; CDR3aa: CASSQATVPQGIDGYTF; CDR3nt: TGTGCCAGCAGCCAAGCCACTGTACCACAGGGGATTGATGGCTACACCTTC
j_gene: TRBJ2-1; d_gene: -; v_gene: TRBV14; CDR3aa: CASSPRVAANNEQFF; CDR3nt: TGTGCCAGCAGCCCCAGGGTAGCGGCCAACAATGAGCAGTTCTTC
j_gene: TRBJ2-3; d_gene: -; v_gene: TRBV7-7; CDR3aa: CASSLLGGDTQYF; CDR3nt: TGTGCTAGCAGCTTACTGGGAGGTGATACGCAGTATTTT
j_gene: TRBJ1-4; d_gene: -; v_gene: TRBV30; CDR3aa: CAAPVNEKLFF; CDR3nt: TGTGCGGCGCCAGTGAATGAAAAACTGTTTTTT
j_gene: TRBJ2-3; d_gene: -; v_gene: TRBV27; CDR3aa: CASRKGQYTDTQYF; CDR3nt: TGTGCCAGCAGGAAGGGCCAATACACAGATACGCAGTATTTT
j_gene: TRBJ2-7; d_gene: TRBD1; v_gene: TRBV5-5; CDR3aa: CASSLFSSDRGSYEQYF; CDR3nt: TGTGCCAGCAGCTTGTTTTCCTCGGACAGGGGGTCCTACGAGCAGTACTTC
j_gene: TRBJ1-3; d_gene: -; v_gene: TRBV11-3; CDR3aa: CASSPGVGNTIYF; CDR3nt: TGTGCCAGCAGCCCGGGGGTTGGAAACACCATATATTTT
j_gene: TRBJ1-4; d_gene: -; v_gene: TRBV4-1; CDR3aa: CASSQEFMQVVLEANEKLFF; CDR3nt: TGCGCCAGCAGCCAAGAATTTATGCAGGTGGTCCTCGAGGCTAATGAAAAACTGTTTTTT